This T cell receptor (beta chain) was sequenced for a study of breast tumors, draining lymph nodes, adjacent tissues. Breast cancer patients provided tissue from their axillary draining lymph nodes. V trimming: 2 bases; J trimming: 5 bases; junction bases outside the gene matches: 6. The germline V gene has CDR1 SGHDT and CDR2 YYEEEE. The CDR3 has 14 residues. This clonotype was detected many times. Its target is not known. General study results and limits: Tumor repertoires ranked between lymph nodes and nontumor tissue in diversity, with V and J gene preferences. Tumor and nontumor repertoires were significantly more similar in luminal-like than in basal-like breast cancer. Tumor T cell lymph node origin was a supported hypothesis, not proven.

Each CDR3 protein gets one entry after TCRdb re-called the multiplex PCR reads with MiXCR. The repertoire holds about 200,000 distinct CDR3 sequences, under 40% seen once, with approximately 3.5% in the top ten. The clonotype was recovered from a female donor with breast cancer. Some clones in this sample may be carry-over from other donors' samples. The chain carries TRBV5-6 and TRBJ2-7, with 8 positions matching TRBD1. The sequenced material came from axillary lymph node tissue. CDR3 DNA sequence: TGTGCCAGCAGCTTTGGAGACAGGGGCGACGAGCAGTACTTC. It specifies CASSFGDRGDEQYF.